This T cell receptor beta chain was recorded in a study of blood T cell repertoires in COVID-19. As originally analysed: Reference gene primer amplification yielded estimated nucleated cell counts. Here immunoSEQ multiplex PCR was the method, and the copy in TCRdb shows in-frame clones only, minus some. From that table come the V and J calls and clone size; the DNA was used to work out D and trimming. This sample has approximately 68,000 clones, with about 88% found just once. CDR3 length: 15 amino acids. J lost 2 bases, V lost 7 bases, and 6 bases had no gene match. Germline V gene lookup returns CDR1 MDHEN and CDR2 SYDVKM.

This chain links TRBV28 with TRBJ1-5, with 9 bases identical to TRBD1. Source material: peripheral blood. The origin of this receptor is a man in his sixties or seventies with active or convalescent COVID-19. CDR3 protein: CASTADRGGNQPQHF. The DNA of the CDR3 is TGTGCCAGCACCGCGGACAGGGGAGGCAATCAGCCCCAGCATTTT. The variable domain in full, with the rest retrieved from reference TRBV28 and TRBJ1-5, is DVKVTQSSRYLVKRTGEKVFLECVQDMDHENMFWYRQDPGLGLRLIYFSYDVKMKEKGDIPEGYSVSREKKERFSLILESASTNQTSMYLCASTADRGGNQPQHFGDGTRLSIL.